Shown below are 30 T cell receptor beta chains from a single sample sequenced in a study of control samples from healthy donors and cancer patients. The protocol was immunoSEQ multiplex PCR, while the TCRdb copy is restricted to in-frame clones and leaves out a portion. Among 100,000 to 150,000 clones listed, roughly 90% were seen once. Input material: blood. The receptors were sampled from a man between 45 and 60 years old in good health.

J is TRBJ2-4 and V is TRBV10-3; D is perhaps TRBD1 (5 bases). V gave up 1 base and J gave up 0 bases, with 10 bases separating them. CDR1 and CDR2 (germline): ENHRY, SYGVKD. The CDR3 runs to 16 residues. The CDR3 loop reads CAISEFQGLAKNIQYF. CDR3 nucleotide sequence: TGTGCCATCAGTGAGTTTCAGGGTCTAGCCAAAAACATTCAGTACTTC.

The chain is built from TRBV30 and TRBJ1-4; D is uncertain. The CDR3 totals 14 residues. The V end lost 4 bases, the J end lost 0 bases, and 9 bases lay between the germline ends. Germline-derived CDR1 and CDR2 are GTSNPN and SVGIG (reference sequence). This CDR3 reads CAWNRQTTNEKLFF. In nucleotides, the CDR3 is TGTGCCTGGAATCGGCAGACAACTAATGAAAAACTGTTTTTT.

The rearrangement uses TRBV19 and TRBJ1-1, with D hard to call. V lost 4 bases to trimming and J lost 7 bases, with 10 bases between them. Germline CDR1 and CDR2: LNHDA and SQIVND (reference sequence). This CDR3 region has 12 residues. The CDR3 here is CASSTNSGEAFF. The CDR3 DNA follows: TGTGCCAGTAGTACCAATTCAGGTGAAGCTTTCTTT.

The chain links TRBV2 to TRBJ2-7; 10 nucleotides match TRBD1. This CDR3 spans 15 amino acids. V was clipped by 3 bases and J by 0 bases; unmatched bases: 2. Germline CDR1 is SNHLY and CDR2 is FYNNEI. The CDR3 loop is CASSEGQGSSYEQYF. CDR3 DNA: TGTGCCAGCAGTGAGGGACAGGGGAGCTCCTACGAGCAGTACTTC.

The sample holds a few counts of this clone. The V and J genes are TRBV4-1 and TRBJ1-2; D is possibly TRBD1 (6 bases). V lost 0 bases, J lost 4 bases, and 12 bases lay in between. Germline V CDR1 and CDR2: MGHRA, YSYEKL. The CDR3 is 15 residues long. CDR3 sequence: CASSQEPTGTYGYTF. The CDR3 coding sequence is TGCGCCAGCAGCCAAGAACCGACAGGCACCTATGGCTACACCTTC.

The V call is TRBV30, the J call TRBJ1-3, with D unresolved. The CDR3 is made up of 15 amino acids. Trimming left V 3 bases short and J 0 bases short, with 12 bases between. Germline CDR1 is GTSNPN and CDR2 is SVGIG (reference sequence). The CDR3 protein is CAWSLGSASGNTIYF. The CDR3, as DNA: TGTGCCTGGAGCCTAGGGTCCGCCTCTGGAAACACCATATATTTT.

The gene calls are TRBV9 and TRBJ1-2; D gene uncertain. The V gene's germline CDR1 is SGDLS and CDR2 YYNGEE. The V end lost 3 bases, the J end lost 2 bases, and 11 bases lay between the germline ends. This CDR3 region has 14 residues. The CDR3 region has the DNA TGTGCCAGCAGCGCAACGGGCCAAAACTATGGCTACACCTTC. As protein: CASSATGQNYGYTF.

The chain links TRBV27 to TRBJ1-6, with 12 bases identical to TRBD1. Germline trimming cut 1 base from V and 10 bases from J; bases unmatched to any gene: 8. Germline V gene lookup returns CDR1 MNHEY and CDR2 SMNVEV (reference sequence). This CDR3 has 17 amino acids. The CDR3 is CASSLFAGTGGGSPLHF. In nucleotides, the CDR3 is TGTGCCAGCAGTTTATTCGCCGGGACAGGGGGCGGCTCACCCCTCCACTTT.

The rearrangement uses TRBV19 and TRBJ1-5; D might be TRBD1 (5 bases). The CDR3 extends over 14 amino acids. V was pared by 0 bases and J by 7 bases, with 10 bases between. Germline CDR1 and CDR2: LNHDA and SQIVND (reference sequence). CDR3 nucleotide sequence: TGTGCCAGTAGTATAGACATGACAGCCCAGCCCCAGCATTTT. Translation: CASSIDMTAQPQHF.

The V and J genes are TRBV28 and TRBJ1-1, with D perhaps TRBD1 (5 bases). V dropped 2 bases and J dropped 8 bases, with 9 bases sitting between them. In germline, CDR1 is MDHEN, CDR2 SYDVKM. CDR3 length equals 12 residues. The DNA of the CDR3 is TGTGCCAGCAGTTTACAGGGTAGGGAAGCTTTCTTT. Its translation: CASSLQGREAFF.

CDR3 DNA: TGTGCCAGCAGCTTAGTGAGACAGGGTATCGTACTAAATTCACCCCTCCACTTT. This gives the protein CASSLVRQGIVLNSPLHF. The chain links TRBV7-8 to TRBJ1-6; 7 bases are a match to TRBD1. V lost 1 base to trimming and J lost 7 bases; unmatched junction nucleotides: 13. CDR3 length: 18 residues. The germline gives CDR1 SGHVS, CDR2 FQNEAQ.

The chain links TRBV28 to TRBJ1-2, with a tentative D call TRBD1 (5 bases). V lost 1 base, J lost 3 bases, and 9 bases lay in between. The CDR3 consists of 14 residues. Germline V gene sequence: CDR1 MDHEN, CDR2 SYDVKM. CDR3 sequence: CASSLSAGYYGYTF. The CDR3 DNA reads as TGTGCCAGCAGTTTATCGGCAGGGTACTATGGCTACACCTTC.

The chain uses TRBV9 and TRBJ2-2; the match to TRBD1 covers 12 bases. CDR1 is SGDLS, CDR2 YYNGEE, per germline. V shed 4 bases and J 4 bases; nucleotides not matched to a gene: 5. CDR3 length equals 16 residues. The CDR3 is CASSKGQGASTGELFF. The CDR3 bases are TGTGCCAGCAGCAAGGGACAGGGGGCAAGCACCGGGGAGCTGTTTTTT.

This clone was detected only a few times. V and J are TRBV6-6 and TRBJ1-5; TRBD1 matches at 9 bases. Losses at the gene ends were 4 bases for V and 7 bases for J; bases not matched to a gene: 5. This CDR3 has 14 residues. The germline gives CDR1 MNHNY, CDR2 SVGAGI (reference sequence). The chain's CDR3 is CASSSTGGGQPQHF. The DNA for the CDR3 is TGTGCCAGCAGTTCCACAGGGGGCGGACAGCCCCAGCATTTT.

The chain has TRBV27 and TRBJ2-7; D not resolved. V was trimmed by 6 bases and J by 2 bases, leaving 20 bases between them. CDR1 is MNHEY and CDR2 is SMNVEV in the germline V gene (reference sequence). The CDR3 loop spans 16 amino acids. Here the CDR3 reads CASSQTGRGAPYEQYF. The CDR3 DNA sequence: TGTGCCAGCAGCCAAACCGGCCGCGGAGCCCCCTACGAGCAGTACTTC.

V and J are TRBV7-2 and TRBJ2-1; 7 positions match TRBD1. Germline V gene data show CDR1 as SGHTA and CDR2 as FQGNSA. The V gene end was trimmed by 2 bases and the J gene end by 0 bases; junction bases not matched to a gene: 1. The CDR3 contains 15 residues. CDR3 DNA sequence: TGTGCCAGCAGCTTATCAGGGGGCTCCTACAATGAGCAGTTCTTC. Amino acid sequence: CASSLSGGSYNEQFF.

J is TRBJ2-2 and V is TRBV2; D ambiguous. From germline, CDR1 is SNHLY and CDR2 FYNNEI. With 6 bases removed from V and 0 bases from J, the gap between germline ends came to 8 bases. The CDR3 is 14 residues long. CDR3 region: CASREKPNTGELFF. CDR3 bases: TGTGCCAGCAGGGAAAAACCGAACACCGGGGAGCTGTTTTTT.

The chain is built from TRBV10-1 and TRBJ1-1; D gene uncertain. CDR3 size: 12 residues. The V end was cut by 0 bases, the J end by 9 bases, with 8 bases between. Germline V CDR1 and CDR2: WNHNN, SYGVQD (reference sequence). CDR3 amino acids: CASSESSEKAFF. CDR3 in DNA: TGCGCCAGCAGTGAGTCTTCAGAAAAAGCTTTCTTT.

The chain combines TRBV9 with TRBJ2-3; TRBD2 matches 11 bases. The germline V gene has CDR1 SGDLS and CDR2 YYNGEE. The CDR3 is 19 residues long. Unmatched junction bases numbered 11, after V lost 0 bases and J lost 2 bases. The CDR3 coding sequence is TGTGCCAGCAGCGTAGTGGGCGGGGTTAGCGGGGGGGCCACAGATACGCAGTATTTT. This codes for CASSVVGGVSGGATDTQYF.

The chain recombines TRBV7-3 with TRBJ2-7, with 9 positions matching TRBD1. The junction had 7 bases not matched to a gene; V was cut back by 5 bases and J by 5 bases. Germline V gives CDR1 SGHTA, CDR2 FQGTGA. The CDR3 runs to 14 residues. The CDR3 is CASSPGQGRHEQYF. The CDR3 coding sequence is TGTGCCAGCAGCCCCGGACAGGGGCGCCACGAGCAGTACTTC.

The rearrangement uses TRBV2 and TRBJ1-5, with TRBD1 as a possible D gene (5 bases). The CDR3 is 13 residues long. V dropped 4 bases and J dropped 5 bases, with 9 bases sitting between them. The germline gives CDR1 SNHLY, CDR2 FYNNEI. The CDR3 spells CASSAPGDQPQHF. CDR3 bases: TGTGCCAGCAGTGCCCCGGGGGATCAGCCCCAGCATTTT.

V usage is TRBV30 and J usage is TRBJ2-1; no clear D gene. Trimming shortened V by 4 bases and J by 9 bases, and 13 bases separated the two germline ends. The CDR3 runs to 12 residues. Germline V lookup: CDR1 GTSNPN, CDR2 SVGIG (reference sequence). The CDR3 protein is CAWKRSAVEQFF. In DNA, the CDR3 is TGTGCCTGGAAAAGGTCTGCGGTTGAGCAGTTCTTC.

This clone was observed a handful of times. The chain links TRBV11-3 to TRBJ1-1; unclear D gene. From germline, CDR1 is SGHNT and CDR2 YENEEA. CDR3 size: 12 residues. The germline V and J ends were trimmed by 0 bases and 6 bases, with 5 bases remaining between them. The CDR3: CASSLDEPEAFF. CDR3 sequence (DNA): TGTGCCAGCAGCTTAGATGAACCTGAAGCTTTCTTT.

This chain connects TRBV29-1 to TRBJ2-7, with D possibly matching TRBD1 (6 bases). V dropped 4 bases and J dropped 2 bases, with 12 bases sitting between them. The CDR3 is 13 residues long. Per germline, CDR1 SQVTM and CDR2 ANQGSEA. The CDR3 loop reads CSVVETGAYEQYF. DNA of the CDR3: TGCAGCGTTGTGGAGACAGGAGCCTACGAGCAGTACTTC.

Only one count was recorded for this clone. The rearrangement uses TRBV10-3 and TRBJ2-7; D not certain. CDR1 and CDR2 from the germline V gene are ENHRY and SYGVKD. This CDR3 is 14 amino acids long. Between the trimmed V and J ends, which lost 2 bases and 4 bases, there was a span of 12 bases. This CDR3 reads CAISEPARQYEQYF. DNA for the CDR3: TGTGCCATCAGTGAGCCAGCCCGGCAGTACGAGCAGTACTTC.

This clone was counted between two and nine times. V and J are TRBV11-3 and TRBJ1-1; D uncertain. Trimming shortened V by 5 bases and J by 4 bases, and 11 bases separated the two germline ends. CDR3 length equals 13 residues. Germline lookup yields CDR1 SGHNT and CDR2 YENEEA. In DNA, the CDR3 is TGTGCCAGCAGCCTGCAAACTTCCACTGAAGCTTTCTTT. Encoded protein: CASSLQTSTEAFF.

This sequence joins TRBV5-1 and TRBJ1-3; unclear D gene. The CDR3 is made up of 15 amino acids. Germline CDR1 reads SGHRS; CDR2 reads YFSETQ. Deletions cut 2 bases from V and 2 bases from J, with 11 bases between. The CDR3 sequence is CASSFGGQTGNTIYF. The CDR3, as DNA: TGCGCCAGCAGCTTCGGAGGGCAAACTGGAAACACCATATATTTT.

The V and J genes are TRBV5-1 and TRBJ1-1, with TRBD1 matching over 9 bases. This CDR3 has 15 amino acids. The J segment lost 5 bases and the V segment lost 0 bases, leaving 5 bases of the junction unmatched. Germline V gene lookup returns CDR1 SGHRS and CDR2 YFSETQ. The CDR3 DNA is TGCGCCAGCAGCTTGGATGGACAGGGGAAGACTGAAGCTTTCTTT. Protein sequence: CASSLDGQGKTEAFF.

The rearrangement links TRBV7-2 to TRBJ1-2; D remains unclear. Trimming took off 2 bases at V and 6 bases at J, with 16 bases between the two ends. Germline assignment: CDR1 SGHTA and CDR2 FQGNSA. This CDR3 comprises 15 residues. CDR3 nucleotides: TGTGCCAGCAGCTTATCCGGCGCCTACCTAGATGGCTACACCTTC. It translates to CASSLSGAYLDGYTF.

The rearrangement uses TRBV3-1 (or the pseudogene TRBV3-2) and TRBJ2-7; possible D gene TRBD2, 6 bases. The V gene lost 1 base and the J gene lost 0 bases, with 16 bases spanning the gap. The CDR3 has 17 amino acids. CDR1 and CDR2 from the germline V gene are LGHDT and YNNKEL (reference sequence). CDR3 coding DNA: TGTGCCAGCAGCCAAGTCGCTGGCGGGGCCGGCTCCTACGAGCAGTACTTC. Its translation is CASSQVAGGAGSYEQYF.